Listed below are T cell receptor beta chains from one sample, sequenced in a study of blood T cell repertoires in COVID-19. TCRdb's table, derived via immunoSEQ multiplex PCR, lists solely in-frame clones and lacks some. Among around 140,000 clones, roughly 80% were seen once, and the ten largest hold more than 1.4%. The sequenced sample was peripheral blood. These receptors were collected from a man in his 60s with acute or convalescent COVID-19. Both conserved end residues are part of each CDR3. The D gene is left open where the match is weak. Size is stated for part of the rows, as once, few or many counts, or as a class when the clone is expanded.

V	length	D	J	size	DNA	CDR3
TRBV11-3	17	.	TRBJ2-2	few	TGTGCCAGCAGCTTAGGGGCGGGGGCGGCGAACACCGGGGAGCTGTTTTTT	CASSLGAGAANTGELFF
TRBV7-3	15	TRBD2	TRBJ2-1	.	TGTGCCAGCAGCTTAAAGCTAGCGGGGGCAGGGGAGCAGTTCTTC	CASSLKLAGAGEQFF
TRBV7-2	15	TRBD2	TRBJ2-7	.	TGTGCCAGCACACTTGGGGGGAGGGCCTACTACGAGCAGTACTTC	CASTLGGRAYYEQYF
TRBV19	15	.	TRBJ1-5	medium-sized	TGTGCCAGTAGTATCTCAGGGAATAGCAATCAGCCCCAGCATTTT	CASSISGNSNQPQHF
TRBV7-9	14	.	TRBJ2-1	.	TGTGCCAGCAGCTTAGCAAGCGCGTACAATGAGCAGTTCTTC	CASSLASAYNEQFF
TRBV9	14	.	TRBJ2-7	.	TGTGCCAGCAGCGTAGAAGTCTCAGGCTACGAGCAGTACTTC	CASSVEVSGYEQYF
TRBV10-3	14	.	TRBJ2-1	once	TGTGCCATCAGTGGGACGGGGGTCTACAATGAGCAGTTCTTC	CAISGTGVYNEQFF
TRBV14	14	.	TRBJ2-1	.	TGTGCCAGCAGCCAAGAACTAGCACACAATGAGCAGTTCTTC	CASSQELAHNEQFF
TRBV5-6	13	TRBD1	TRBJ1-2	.	TGTGCCAGCAGCCTGACAGGGGGCGGTGGCTACACCTTC	CASSLTGGGGYTF
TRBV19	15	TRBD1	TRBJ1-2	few	TGTGCCAGTAGTCCCAAGACAGGGGGCGTCTATGGCTACACCTTC	CASSPKTGGVYGYTF
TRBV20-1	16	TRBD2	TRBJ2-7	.	TGCAGTGCTAGTGACAGCTTCCGGACTAGCGCGAACGAGCAGTACTTC	CSASDSFRTSANEQYF
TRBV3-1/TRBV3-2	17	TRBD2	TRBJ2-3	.	TGTGCCAGCAGCCAAGGGGCAGCCAGCGGGGACACAGATACGCAGTATTTT	CASSQGAASGDTDTQYF
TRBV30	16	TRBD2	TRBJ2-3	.	TGTGCCTACGGGACTAGCGGGAGCATGGGTTCAGATACGCAGTATTTT	CAYGTSGSMGSDTQYF
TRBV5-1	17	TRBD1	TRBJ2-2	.	TGCGCCAGCAGCCGTGACAGGGGGCCTCCGAACACCGGGGAGCTGTTTTTT	CASSRDRGPPNTGELFF
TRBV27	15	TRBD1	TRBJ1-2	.	TGTGCCAGCAGTTTATGGGGGACAGGGAACTATGGCTACACCTTC	CASSLWGTGNYGYTF
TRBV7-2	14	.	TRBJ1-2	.	TGTGCCAGCAGCTTTAGCCAGGCGGGGCATGGCTACACCTTC	CASSFSQAGHGYTF
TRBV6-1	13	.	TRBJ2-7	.	TGTGCCAGCAGTCAAGCGGAGACCTACGAGCAGTACTTC	CASSQAETYEQYF
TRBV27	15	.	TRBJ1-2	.	TGTGCCAGCCGAACCCGCTCCGGGACTTCGGGTGGCTACACCTTC	CASRTRSGTSGGYTF
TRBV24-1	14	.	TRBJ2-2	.	TGTGCCACCAGTGATTGGCCAAACACCGGGGAGCTGTTTTTT	CATSDWPNTGELFF
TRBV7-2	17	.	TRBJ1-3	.	TGTGCCAGCAGCTTATGGGGGGTCTTCGGCTCTGGAAACACCATATATTTT	CASSLWGVFGSGNTIYF
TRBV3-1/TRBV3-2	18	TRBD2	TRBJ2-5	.	TGTGCCAGCAGCCAAGGAAGATCGTCTAGCGGGGGAGAGGAGACCCAGTACTTC	CASSQGRSSSGGEETQYF
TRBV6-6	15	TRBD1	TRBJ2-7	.	TGTGCCAGCAGTTCCTCGGGACAGTACTCCTACGAGCAGTACTTC	CASSSSGQYSYEQYF
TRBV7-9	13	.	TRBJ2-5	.	TGTGCCAGCAGCGAGGAGGTTCGAGAGACCCAGTACTTC	CASSEEVRETQYF
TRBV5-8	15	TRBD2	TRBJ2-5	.	TGTGCCAGCAGCTCGGGACTAGCGGGAGGAGAGACCCAGTACTTC	CASSSGLAGGETQYF
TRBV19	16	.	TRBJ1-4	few	TGTGCCAGTGGAAGTGCTTCCTGGCGGCCTAATGAAAAACTGTTTTTT	CASGSASWRPNEKLFF
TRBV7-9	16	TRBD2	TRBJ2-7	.	TGTGCCAGCAGCTCCGTGGAAGCGGGATCTTCCTACGAGCAGTACTTC	CASSSVEAGSSYEQYF
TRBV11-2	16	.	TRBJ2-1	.	TGTGCCAGCAGCTTAGTCCGACTGAGCTCCTACAATGAGCAGTTCTTC	CASSLVRLSSYNEQFF
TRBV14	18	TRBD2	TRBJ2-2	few	TGTGCCAGCAGCCAAGATCAGGTCGCTAGCGGGGTTACCGGGGAGCTGTTTTTT	CASSQDQVASGVTGELFF
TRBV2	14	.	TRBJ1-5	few	TGTGCCAGCAGTGAAGCGCGGGGGGATCAGCCCCAGCATTTT	CASSEARGDQPQHF
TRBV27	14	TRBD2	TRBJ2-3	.	TGTGCCAGCAGTTTTAGGACTAGCTCCGATACGCAGTATTTT	CASSFRTSSDTQYF
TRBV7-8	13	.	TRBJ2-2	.	TGTGCCAGCAGCCCCACACCCACCGGGGAGCTGTTTTTT	CASSPTPTGELFF
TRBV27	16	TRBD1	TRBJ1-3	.	TGTGCCAGCAGTTCCCTCATGACAGGGTGGCAAAACACCATATATTTT	CASSSLMTGWQNTIYF
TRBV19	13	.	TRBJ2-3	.	TGTGCCAGTAGCCAGGGTAGCACAGATACGCAGTATTTT	CASSQGSTDTQYF
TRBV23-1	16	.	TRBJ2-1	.	TGCGCCAGCAGTCAATCGGGGGCCCCAATATTCGATGAGCAGTTCTTC	CASSQSGAPIFDEQFF
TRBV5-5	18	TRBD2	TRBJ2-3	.	TGTGCCAGCAGCCTGGGACTAGCGGGGGGGCTGGGCACAGATACGCAGTATTTT	CASSLGLAGGLGTDTQYF
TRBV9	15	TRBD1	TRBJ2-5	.	TGTGCCAGCAGCGTAGTTGGGACAGGGGTCCAGACCCAGTACTTC	CASSVVGTGVQTQYF
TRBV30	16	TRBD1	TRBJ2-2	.	TGTGCCTGCGTGAAGGGACAGAGTAGGAACACCGGGGAGCTGTTTTTT	CACVKGQSRNTGELFF
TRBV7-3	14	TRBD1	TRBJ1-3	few	TGTGCCAGCAGCGCAGGGGGATACGGAAACACCATATATTTT	CASSAGGYGNTIYF
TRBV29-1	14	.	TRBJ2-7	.	TGCAGCGTTGAAGATCCGGGGACAACCTACGAGCAGTACTTC	CSVEDPGTTYEQYF
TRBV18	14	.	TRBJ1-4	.	TGTGCCAGCTCACCACAGGGGTTTAATGAAAAACTGTTTTTT	CASSPQGFNEKLFF
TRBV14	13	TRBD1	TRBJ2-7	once	TGTGCCAGCAGCCAAGTTTCAGGGGGCGAGCAGTACTTC	CASSQVSGGEQYF
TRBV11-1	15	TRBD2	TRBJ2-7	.	TGTGCCAGCAGCTCTAGCGGGACTTACCCCTACGAGCAGTACTTC	CASSSSGTYPYEQYF
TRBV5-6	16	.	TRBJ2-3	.	TGTGCCAGCAGCTTGGCCGGAGGGAGGAGGAGGGATACGCAGTATTTT	CASSLAGGRRRDTQYF
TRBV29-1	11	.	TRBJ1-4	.	TGCAGCGTTGGGAGTAATGAAAAACTGTTTTTT	CSVGSNEKLFF